This record covers a single T cell receptor (beta chain). Its antigen is currently unknown. Germline CDR1 and CDR2: MGHRA and YSYEKL. V lost 1 base, J lost 3 bases, and 10 bases lay in between. CDR3 length equals 15 residues. At collection, donors were nominally healthy, but unrecorded immune exposures were probable. The data originate from a study of cytomegalovirus exposure and HLA in healthy donors. Study results and limitations: It was reported that TCR beta sequences correctly inferred the HLA-A and HLA-B alleles for most subjects. A later examination showed that TCR association rates differed by HLA locus, with DRB1 most and HLA-C fewest. The study found most TCR sequences rare, yet found some public TCRs in many donors.

The PCR ran on 60 Vbeta and 13 Jbeta primers. TCRdb's copy holds only in-frame clones and misses some; the assay was immunoSEQ multiplex PCR. Among more than 60,000 clones listed, 80% to 90% were seen once. This chain uses TRBV4-1 with TRBJ2-1, with D possibly TRBD2 on 6 matching bases. The sequence was obtained from a man aged 70-80 years in good health and CMV-seropositive. The sequencing sample was made of PBMCs. The chain's CDR3 is CASSQASGLYNEQFF. For the CDR3, the DNA is TGCGCCAGCAGCCAAGCCAGCGGGCTCTACAATGAGCAGTTCTTC.